A single sample gave rise to the 4 T cell receptor beta chains below, sequenced in a study of PD-1 blockade in classical Hodgkin lymphoma. Every patient experienced relapse after autologous stem cell transplantation, and brentuximab vedotin exposure varied. Here immunoSEQ multiplex PCR was the method, and the copy in TCRdb shows in-frame clones only, minus some. Of about 40,000 clones listed, over 55% were seen once; the top ten hold roughly 3%. The sample in question was peripheral blood mononuclear cells (PBMCs), obtained at baseline. The receptor source for this set is a human donor with classical Hodgkin lymphoma.

V and J are TRBV2 and TRBJ2-1, with 9 bases lining up with TRBD1. CDR3 length: 15 residues. Germline values: CDR1 SNHLY, CDR2 FYNNEI. The junction had 4 bases not matched to a gene; V was cut back by 7 bases and J by 0 bases. CDR3 bases: TGTGCCAGCAATCCGGGACAGGGCTCCTACAATGAGCAGTTCTTC. Its protein product is CASNPGQGSYNEQFF.

The chain is built from TRBV9 and TRBJ2-7; 9 bases map to TRBD1. CDR3 length: 19 residues. Germline CDR1 reads SGDLS; CDR2 reads YYNGEE. V dropped 0 bases and J dropped 3; count of bases not matched to a gene: 16. Written as DNA, the CDR3 is TGTGCCAGCAGCGTAGATTCCCCCCTAGACAGGGGGATCGACTACGAGCAGTACTTC. This codes for CASSVDSPLDRGIDYEQYF.

The genes are TRBV29-1 and TRBJ2-7, with 7 bases matching TRBD1. V trimming: 4 bases; J trimming: 3 bases; junction bases outside the gene matches: 9. CDR1 is SQVTM, CDR2 ANQGSEA, per germline. This CDR3 has 14 amino acids. The CDR3: CSVVREGASYEQYF. The DNA for the CDR3 is TGCAGCGTTGTACGCGAGGGGGCAAGCTACGAGCAGTACTTC.

The gene calls are TRBV7-3 and TRBJ1-2; TRBD1 is a possible D gene (5 bases). V dropped 4 bases and J dropped 6 bases, with 15 bases sitting between them. CDR1 is SGHTA, CDR2 FQGTGA, per germline. CDR3 length: 14 residues. CDR3 in DNA: TGTGCCAGCAGCTCCATATGGGGGAGGGATGGCTACACCTTC. Translated: CASSSIWGRDGYTF. The whole variable domain, filled in from reference TRBV7-3 and TRBJ1-2, reads GAGVSQTPSNKVTEKGKYVELRCDPISGHTALYWYRQSLGQGPEFLIYFQGTGAADDSGLPNDRFFAVRPEGSVSTLKIQRTERGDSAVYLCASSSIWGRDGYTFGSGTRLTVV.